These 24 T cell receptor beta chains were all obtained from the same sample, sequenced in a study of blood T cell repertoires in COVID-19. Assay used: immunoSEQ multiplex PCR; TCRdb lists only in-frame clones, some missing. The sample gives 470,000 or so clones, 70% to 90% of which show up once; under 4% is in the top ten. The sample consisted of peripheral blood. These receptors were taken from a human donor in a cohort sampled during active COVID-19.

The genes are TRBV29-1 and TRBJ2-7; 12 bases are shared with TRBD1. The CDR3 has 14 amino acids. In germline, CDR1 is SQVTM, CDR2 ANQGSEA. The ends lost 6 bases at V and 6 bases at J; junction bases unmatched: 9. The CDR3 reads CSVVTGTGGREQYF. CDR3 nucleotides: TGCAGCGTCGTTACCGGGACAGGGGGCCGCGAGCAGTACTTC.

The rearrangement links TRBV6-6 to TRBJ2-1, with 12 bases matching TRBD2. The V and J ends lost 5 bases and 9 bases, in that order; junction bases with no gene match: 8. Germline CDR1 and CDR2: MNHNY and SVGAGI (reference sequence). The CDR3 loop spans 15 amino acids. CDR3: CASSTTSGSVSEQFF. CDR3 DNA sequence: TGTGCCAGCAGTACGACTAGCGGGAGTGTAAGTGAGCAGTTCTTC.

The CDR3, as DNA: TGTGCCAGCAGGGGAGCCCCACCGAACACTGAAGCTTTCTTT. This sequence encodes CASRGAPPNTEAFF. The chain links TRBV6-5 to TRBJ1-1; D remains unclear. Germline V CDR1 and CDR2: MNHEY, SVGAGI. The CDR3 sequence is 14 residues long. V lost 6 bases and J 1 base, leaving 12 bases between the germline ends.

The gene calls are TRBV29-1 and TRBJ2-7; the D is unclear. The length of the CDR3 is 13 residues. Between the trimmed V and J ends, which lost 8 bases and 1 base, there was a span of 15 bases. The germline CDR1 and CDR2 sequences are SQVTM and ANQGSEA. Here the CDR3 DNA reads TGCAGCATCCCCAAGGAACAGTCCTACGAGCAGTACTTC. It codes for CSIPKEQSYEQYF.

The rearrangement uses TRBV3-1 (or the pseudogene TRBV3-2) and TRBJ2-3; TRBD1 aligns across 8 bases. Trimming removed 4 bases from V and 0 bases from J; junction bases left unmatched: 6. CDR3 length: 16 amino acids. Germline CDR1 reads LGHDT; CDR2 reads YNNKEL (reference sequence). This CDR3 is CASSRRTGGSTDTQYF. The CDR3 DNA reads TGTGCCAGCAGCCGAAGAACAGGGGGTAGCACAGATACGCAGTATTTT.

The genes are TRBV9 and TRBJ2-7, with TRBD2 matching over 10 bases. The V and J ends lost 3 bases and 3 bases, in that order; junction bases with no gene match: 9. Germline CDR1 is SGDLS and CDR2 is YYNGEE. This CDR3 is 16 amino acids long. The CDR3 loop is CASSASGSVVRYEQYF. DNA for the CDR3: TGTGCCAGCAGCGCTAGCGGGAGTGTGGTCCGCTACGAGCAGTACTTC.

V gene TRBV29-1 combines with J gene TRBJ1-2; 9 nucleotides agree with TRBD1. This CDR3 is 13 amino acids long. CDR1 is SQVTM and CDR2 is ANQGSEA in the germline V gene. The ends lost 5 bases at V and 4 bases at J; junction bases unmatched: 5. CDR3: CSVRGQGGYGYTF. The CDR3, as DNA: TGCAGCGTTAGGGGACAGGGCGGCTATGGCTACACCTTC. Using reference TRBV29-1 and TRBJ1-2 for the parts outside the CDR3, the full variable domain is SAVISQKPSRDICQRGTSLTIQCQVDSQVTMMFWYRQQPGQSLTLIATANQGSEATYESGFVIDKFPISRPNLTFSTLTVSNMSPEDSSIYLCSVRGQGGYGYTFGSGTRLTVV.

A single count supports this clone. The V and J genes are TRBV5-4 and TRBJ1-6; D unresolved. Germline V CDR1 and CDR2: SGHNT, YYREEE (reference sequence). The CDR3 totals 12 residues. The germline V and J ends were trimmed by 0 bases and 14 bases, with 9 bases remaining between them. CDR3: CASSLAADTLHF. CDR3 in DNA: TGTGCCAGCAGCTTGGCGGCCGACACCCTCCACTTT.

This clone was seen ten or more times. This rearrangement joins TRBV5-1 to TRBJ2-7, with 11 nucleotides matching TRBD2. Germline CDR1 SGHRS, CDR2 YFSETQ. CDR3 size: 18 residues. The V segment lost 3 bases and the J segment 3 bases; nucleotides outside the gene matches: 14. The CDR3 loop reads CASSSLPLAGGRSYEQYF. CDR3 DNA sequence: TGCGCCAGCAGCTCACTTCCTCTAGCGGGAGGAAGGAGCTACGAGCAGTACTTC.

Here the CDR3 DNA reads TGTGCCAGCAGCTCAGAACAGGGGAACCAAGAGACCCAGTACTTC. This encodes CASSSEQGNQETQYF. The chain has TRBV2 and TRBJ2-5, with TRBD1 matching over 7 bases. From germline, CDR1 is SNHLY and CDR2 FYNNEI. V lost 6 bases to trimming and J lost 0 bases; unmatched junction nucleotides: 7. The CDR3 runs 15 residues.

This chain links TRBV19 with TRBJ2-1; 8 nucleotides align to TRBD2. The CDR3 totals 15 residues. Unmatched junction bases numbered 13, after V lost 7 bases and J lost 8 bases. The germline gives CDR1 LNHDA, CDR2 SQIVND (reference sequence). In nucleotides, the CDR3 is TGTGCCAGTACAACCCGGGAGGGCCGTTTTCATGAGCAGTTCTTC. Residues: CASTTREGRFHEQFF.

The chain uses TRBV30 and TRBJ1-1; TRBD1 matches 8 bases. With 4 bases clipped from V and 1 base from J, the junction kept 2 bases outside the gene matches. The germline CDR1 and CDR2 sequences are GTSNPN and SVGIG (reference sequence). This CDR3 is 13 amino acids long. CDR3 DNA sequence: TGTGCCTGGAAGGACAGGGCGAACACTGAAGCTTTCTTT. Its protein product is CAWKDRANTEAFF.

The chain recombines TRBV19 with TRBJ2-3, with a possible D match to TRBD1 (6 bases). The CDR3 contains 14 residues. V lost 5 bases and J 3 bases, leaving 12 bases between the germline ends. Germline V gene data show CDR1 as LNHDA and CDR2 as SQIVND (reference sequence). CDR3 nucleotide sequence: TGTGCCAGTAGTTTACAGGGTCCAACAGATACGCAGTATTTT. This sequence encodes CASSLQGPTDTQYF.

This clone has more than one count but fewer than ten. The V gene is TRBV19, the J gene TRBJ2-5; 8 nucleotides line up with TRBD1. J lost 4 bases, V lost 7 bases, and 14 bases had no gene match. The CDR3 covers 16 residues. Germline V gene data show CDR1 as LNHDA and CDR2 as SQIVND (reference sequence). The CDR3 reads CASTETSGGAGETQYF. The CDR3 bases are TGTGCCAGTACCGAGACCTCAGGGGGCGCTGGAGAGACCCAGTACTTC. The whole variable domain, filled in from reference TRBV19 and TRBJ2-5, reads DGGITQSPKYLFRKEGQNVTLSCEQNLNHDAMYWYRQDPGQGLRLIYYSQIVNDFQKGDIAEGYSVSREKKESFPLTVTSAQKNPTAFYLCASTETSGGAGETQYFGPGTRLLVL.

In this sample, this clone turned up a few times. The V call is TRBV30, the J call TRBJ1-1, with a possible D match to TRBD1 (6 bases). In germline, CDR1 is GTSNPN, CDR2 SVGIG (reference sequence). The V gene lost 2 bases and the J gene lost 8 bases, with 9 bases spanning the gap. The CDR3 runs 11 residues. CDR3 sequence (DNA): TGTGCCTGGAGTAACAGGGCCGAAGCTTTCTTT. It specifies CAWSNRAEAFF.

The rearrangement joins TRBV4-2 to TRBJ2-1; no reliable D call. There are 16 residues in the CDR3. Trimming took 2 bases from V and 3 from J, leaving 14 bases between them. The germline V gene encodes CDR1 LGHNA and CDR2 YNFKEQ. CDR3 bases: TGTGCCAGCAGCCAAATCATCCCTCGAGGCTACAATGAGCAGTTCTTC. Encoded protein: CASSQIIPRGYNEQFF.

The chain couples TRBV7-2 to TRBJ1-1; D ambiguous. V was clipped by 3 bases and J by 4 bases, with 15 bases between them. The CDR3 has 15 amino acids. Germline V CDR1 and CDR2: SGHTA, FQGNSA. For the CDR3, the DNA is TGTGCCAGCAGCTTTACGCTTAGTGCGGGCACTGAAGCTTTCTTT. It yields the protein CASSFTLSAGTEAFF.

This clone was observed a handful of times. The chain couples TRBV28 to TRBJ1-3; D uncertain. Trimming cost V 6 bases and J 4 bases, with 19 bases left between them. Germline V lookup: CDR1 MDHEN, CDR2 SYDVKM. The CDR3 spans 16 residues. CDR3 amino acids: CASSLPPSTPGNTIYF. In nucleotides, the CDR3 is TGTGCCAGCAGCCTTCCCCCTTCGACACCCGGAAACACCATATATTTT.

V is TRBV19 and J is TRBJ1-5, with D perhaps TRBD1 (6 bases). CDR3 size: 19 residues. V lost 2 bases, J lost 0 bases, and 20 bases lay in between. Germline lookup yields CDR1 LNHDA and CDR2 SQIVND (reference sequence). CDR3 amino acids: CASSITTGFGLYSNQPQHF. The CDR3 bases are TGTGCCAGTAGTATAACAACAGGGTTCGGCCTTTATAGCAATCAGCCCCAGCATTTT.

V and J are TRBV6-6 and TRBJ1-3, with 9 bases aligning to TRBD1. V trimming: 5 bases; J trimming: 4 bases; junction bases outside the gene matches: 12. CDR1 and CDR2 (germline): MNHNY, SVGAGI (reference sequence). CDR3 size: 17 residues. The CDR3: CASSRYLQGAPGNTIYF. CDR3 nucleotide sequence: TGTGCCAGCAGTAGATATTTACAGGGGGCGCCCGGAAACACCATATATTTT.

The chain joins TRBV7-2 to TRBJ2-3; maybe TRBD2 (6 bases). Trimming cost V 2 bases and J 2 bases, with 14 bases left between them. This CDR3 comprises 16 residues. Germline V gene data show CDR1 as SGHTA and CDR2 as FQGNSA. CDR3 sequence reads: CASSLLADTTTDTQYF. DNA for the CDR3: TGTGCCAGCAGCTTATTAGCGGATACCACCACAGATACGCAGTATTTT. Based on the CDR3 plus reference TRBV7-2 and TRBJ2-3, the full variable domain is GAGVSQSPSNKVTEKGKDVELRCDPISGHTALYWYRQSLGQGLEFLIYFQGNSAPDKSGLPSDRFSAERTGGSVSTLTIQRTQQEDSAVYLCASSLLADTTTDTQYFGPGTRLTVL.

The CDR3 DNA follows: TGTGCCAGCAGCTTTAGCGGGGTGGCCTACGAGCAGTACTTC. Protein sequence: CASSFSGVAYEQYF. The J gene is TRBJ2-7, the V gene TRBV5-4, with 8 nucleotides matching TRBD2. The CDR3 length is 14 residues. Per germline, CDR1 SGHNT and CDR2 YYREEE (reference sequence). The ends lost 2 bases at V and 2 bases at J; junction bases unmatched: 3.

The chain carries TRBV5-6 and TRBJ2-3; 8 nucleotides align to TRBD1. Per germline, CDR1 SGHDT and CDR2 YYEEEE. This CDR3 contains 14 residues. After removal of 3 bases from V and 2 bases from J, the junction contained 2 bases not matched to a gene. CDR3 coding DNA: TGTGCCAGCAGCTGGACAGGGACCACAGATACGCAGTATTTT. This gives the protein CASSWTGTTDTQYF.

In this sample, this clone turned up many times. V gene TRBV28 combines with J gene TRBJ2-2; 16 bases match TRBD2. The CDR3 totals 17 residues. Looked up from germline, CDR1 is MDHEN and CDR2 is SYDVKM. V was clipped by 0 bases and J by 6 bases; unmatched bases: 1. CDR3 DNA: TGTGCCAGCAGTTTATGGGGACTAGCGGGAGGGCCCGGGGAGCTGTTTTTT. Its translation is CASSLWGLAGGPGELFF.